Included here is one TCR beta chain sequence, with context. In this sample, this clone turned up a few times. There is no known antigen for this receptor. Qualities for individual bases were not recorded, and no much larger clone is one base off. Based on the germline V gene, the CDR1 and CDR2 sequences are MNHEY and SVGAGI. V is shortened by 8 bases, J by 1 base, and the region joining them spans 11 bases. Including cysteine and phenylalanine, the CDR3 has 13 amino acids. The kept DNA is CDR3 alone, 39 bases in frame from the first base. This sample is drawn from a study of blood T cell repertoires in COVID-19 (dated by TCRdb to the early 2020s). With regard to the full study: Collaborator samples came from the United States, Italy and Spain and covered acute and convalescent phases of COVID-19. The prospective study material was composed of cDNA or gDNA derived from T cells, B-cell-depleted T cells, or PBMCs. Deeply sampled blood TCRbeta repertoires from subjects exposed to, actively infected with, or recovered from COVID-19 were included in the dataset. The repertoires were released in a freely available public database meant as a resource for research on the immune response to SARS-CoV-2. The samples were drawn from two sources: the first 160 participants of the ongoing ImmuneRACE study, and about 1,300 subjects contributed by 6 global collaborators. Sample metadata almost always included a de-identified subject ID, COVID-19 status, age in years and sex. Where HLA class I and class II types were available, the types were taken from metadata supplied by the sample provider, not from assay-based typing. Study-level results and caveats: Clinical and demographic metadata were provided uncurated, with the amount varying by source and participant.

The immunoSEQ Assay, a bias-controlled multiplex PCR, was used to amplify TCRbeta CDR3 regions from genomic DNA. In the original analysis: Nucleated cell counts per sample were estimated from amplification of reference gene primers within the assay. To quantify the absolute abundance of each unique TCRbeta CDR3 rearrangement, sequence reads were collapsed and filtered. For each sample, productive Simpson clonality was calculated as the square root of Simpson's diversity index across productive rearrangements. TCRdb re-hosts the immuneACCESS table, in-frame sequences only. Its copies lack some clones; in the studies checked, an unresolved V gene accounts for under half of them, and the cause for the rest is not known. V and J calls and clone size are those listed in that table; D and trimming were worked out from the DNA. For this sample the table gives tens of thousands of clones, of which roughly 75% were detected only once. The biggest ten clones account for about 4.2% of the sample.

Each collaborating institution followed its own protocols to collect whole blood in K2EDTA tubes. Collaborator samples were shipped for TCRbeta analysis as frozen whole blood, isolated PBMCs, or DNA extracted from either sample type. Sample: peripheral blood. The receptor was isolated from a woman aged 45-60 years with acute or convalescent COVID-19. This chain is built from TRBV6-5 and TRBJ1-1; no D segment can be confidently identified. The CDR3 amino acid sequence is: CASVPLRNTEAFF. The sequence in DNA is TGTGCCAGCGTGCCACTGAGGAACACTGAAGCTTTCTTT.